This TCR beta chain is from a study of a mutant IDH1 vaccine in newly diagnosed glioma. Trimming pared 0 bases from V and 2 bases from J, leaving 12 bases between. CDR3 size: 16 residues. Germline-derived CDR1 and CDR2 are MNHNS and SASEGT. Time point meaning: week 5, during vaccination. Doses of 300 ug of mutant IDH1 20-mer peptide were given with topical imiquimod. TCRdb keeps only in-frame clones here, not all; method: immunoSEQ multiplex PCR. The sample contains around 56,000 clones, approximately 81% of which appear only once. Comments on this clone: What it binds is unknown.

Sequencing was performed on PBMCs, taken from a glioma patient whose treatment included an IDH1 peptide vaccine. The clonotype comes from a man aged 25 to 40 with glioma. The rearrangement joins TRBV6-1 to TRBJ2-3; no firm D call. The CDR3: CASSEARWVPTDTQYF. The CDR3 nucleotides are TGTGCCAGCAGTGAAGCGCGGTGGGTCCCCACAGATACGCAGTATTTT.